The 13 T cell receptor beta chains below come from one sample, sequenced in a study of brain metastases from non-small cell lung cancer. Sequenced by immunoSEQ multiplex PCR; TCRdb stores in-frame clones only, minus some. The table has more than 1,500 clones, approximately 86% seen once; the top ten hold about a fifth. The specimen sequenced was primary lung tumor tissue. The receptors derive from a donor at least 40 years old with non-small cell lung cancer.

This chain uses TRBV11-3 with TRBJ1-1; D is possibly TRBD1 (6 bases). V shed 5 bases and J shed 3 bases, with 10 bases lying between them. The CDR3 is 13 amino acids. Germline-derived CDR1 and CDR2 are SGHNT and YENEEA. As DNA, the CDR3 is TGTGCCAGCAGCCGCCAGGGGTACACTGAAGCTTTCTTT. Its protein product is CASSRQGYTEAFF.

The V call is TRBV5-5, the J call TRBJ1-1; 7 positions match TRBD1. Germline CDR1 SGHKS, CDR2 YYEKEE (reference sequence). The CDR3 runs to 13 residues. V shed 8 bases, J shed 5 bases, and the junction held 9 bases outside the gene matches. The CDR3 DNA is TGTGCCAGTGGGAGGCAGGGGGTAACTGAAGCTTTCTTT. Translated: CASGRQGVTEAFF.

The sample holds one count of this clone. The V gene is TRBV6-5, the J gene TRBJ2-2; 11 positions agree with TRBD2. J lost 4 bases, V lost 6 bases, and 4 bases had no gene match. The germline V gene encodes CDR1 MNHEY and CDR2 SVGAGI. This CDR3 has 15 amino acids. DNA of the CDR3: TGTGCCAGCAGCACCGGACTAGCGGGCACCGGGGAGCTGTTTTTT. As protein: CASSTGLAGTGELFF.

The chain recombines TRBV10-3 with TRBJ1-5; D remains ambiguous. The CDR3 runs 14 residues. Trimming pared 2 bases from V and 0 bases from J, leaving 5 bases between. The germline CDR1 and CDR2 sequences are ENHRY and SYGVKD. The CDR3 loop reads CAISEGNSNQPQHF. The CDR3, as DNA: TGTGCCATCAGTGAGGGAAATAGCAATCAGCCCCAGCATTTT.

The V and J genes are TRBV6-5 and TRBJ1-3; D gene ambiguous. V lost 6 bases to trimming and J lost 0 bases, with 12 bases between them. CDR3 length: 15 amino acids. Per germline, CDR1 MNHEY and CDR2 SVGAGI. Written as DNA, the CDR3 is TGTGCCAGCAGCAACGCCCGGACCTCTGGAAACACCATATATTTT. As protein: CASSNARTSGNTIYF.

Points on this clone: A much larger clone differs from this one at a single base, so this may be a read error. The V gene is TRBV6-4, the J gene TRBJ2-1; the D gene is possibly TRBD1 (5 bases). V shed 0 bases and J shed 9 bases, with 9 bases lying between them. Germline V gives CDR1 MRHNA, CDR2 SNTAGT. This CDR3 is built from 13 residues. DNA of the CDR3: TGTGCCAGCAGTGACTCGGACAAGGGTGAGCAGTTCTTC. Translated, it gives CASSDSDKGEQFF.

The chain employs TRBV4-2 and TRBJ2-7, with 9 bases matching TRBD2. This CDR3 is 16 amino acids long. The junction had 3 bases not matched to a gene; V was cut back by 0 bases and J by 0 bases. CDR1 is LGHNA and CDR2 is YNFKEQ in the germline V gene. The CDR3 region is CASSQEGAGGSYEQYF. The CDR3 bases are TGTGCCAGCAGCCAAGAAGGAGCGGGGGGCTCCTACGAGCAGTACTTC.

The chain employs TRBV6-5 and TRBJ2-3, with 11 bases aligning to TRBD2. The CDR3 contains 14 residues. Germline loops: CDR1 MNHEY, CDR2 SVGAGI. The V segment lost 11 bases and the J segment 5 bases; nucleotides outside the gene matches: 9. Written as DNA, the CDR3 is TGTGCCGCGGGACTAGCGGACAGGGAAGATACGCAGTATTTT. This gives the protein CAAGLADREDTQYF.

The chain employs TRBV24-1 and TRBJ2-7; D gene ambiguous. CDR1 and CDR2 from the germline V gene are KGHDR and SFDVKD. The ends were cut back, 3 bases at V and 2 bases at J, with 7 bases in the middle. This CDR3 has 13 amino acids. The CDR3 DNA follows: TGTGCCACCAGTGATATCATCACCTACGAGCAGTACTTC. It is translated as CATSDIITYEQYF.

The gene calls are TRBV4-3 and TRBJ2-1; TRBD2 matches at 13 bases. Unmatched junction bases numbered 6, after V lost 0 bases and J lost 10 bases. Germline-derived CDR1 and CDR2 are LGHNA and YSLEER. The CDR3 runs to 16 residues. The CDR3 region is CASSQEATSGGREQFF. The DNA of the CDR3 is TGCGCCAGCAGCCAAGAGGCGACTAGCGGGGGGAGAGAGCAGTTCTTC.

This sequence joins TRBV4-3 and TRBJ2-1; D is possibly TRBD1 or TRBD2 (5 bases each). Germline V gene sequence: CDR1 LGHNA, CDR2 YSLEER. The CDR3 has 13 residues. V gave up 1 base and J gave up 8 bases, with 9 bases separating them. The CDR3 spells CASSQGGTDEQFF. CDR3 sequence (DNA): TGCGCCAGCAGCCAAGGAGGGACGGATGAGCAGTTCTTC.

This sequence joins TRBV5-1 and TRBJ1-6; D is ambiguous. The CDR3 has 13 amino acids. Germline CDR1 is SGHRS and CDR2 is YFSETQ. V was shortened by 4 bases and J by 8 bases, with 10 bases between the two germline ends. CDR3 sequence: CASSPHMDSPLHF. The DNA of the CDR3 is TGCGCCAGCAGCCCCCACATGGATTCACCCCTCCACTTT.

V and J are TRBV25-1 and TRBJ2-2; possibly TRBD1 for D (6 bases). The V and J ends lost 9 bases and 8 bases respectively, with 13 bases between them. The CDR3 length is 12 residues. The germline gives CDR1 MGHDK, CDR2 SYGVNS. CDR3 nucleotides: TGTGCCAGTTCTCAGGGGATTGGGGAGCTGTTTTTT. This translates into CASSQGIGELFF.